The T cell receptor (beta chain) described here comes from a study of T cells in women clearing cervical HPV infection. About the research overall: Case blood drawn at lesion detection; control blood after infection cleared. Study-wide findings and caveats: Timing of associations relative to infection is unclear; T-cell subsets were not isolated. Combining TCR richness with V gene abundances gave roughly 0.88 AUC. TRBV6-7 abundance was lower in cases than controls (roughly 0.11% versus 0.16%).

Germline V gene sequence: CDR1 DFQATT, CDR2 SNEGSKA (reference sequence). V lost 5 bases and J lost 4, with 12 bases in between. The CDR3 loop spans 13 amino acids. Data came from immunoSEQ multiplex PCR; TCRdb stores just in-frame clones and leaves some out. This table lists about 14,000 clones. Points on this clone: The antigen is unknown. The observed sequence ends 3 residues before the CDR3 terminus, with the missing tail filled in from the germline J gene.

This clonotype originated in a woman aged 18 to 75 with a cervical HPV16 infection that either progressed to CIN3+ or cleared (not recorded which). The specimen sequenced was blood buffy coat. The chain recombines TRBV20-1 with TRBJ1-5; tentatively, D is TRBD1 (6 bases). The chain's CDR3 is CSALPQGNQPQHF. The covered CDR3 bases are TGCAGTGCTCTTCCACAGGGAAATCAGCCC.